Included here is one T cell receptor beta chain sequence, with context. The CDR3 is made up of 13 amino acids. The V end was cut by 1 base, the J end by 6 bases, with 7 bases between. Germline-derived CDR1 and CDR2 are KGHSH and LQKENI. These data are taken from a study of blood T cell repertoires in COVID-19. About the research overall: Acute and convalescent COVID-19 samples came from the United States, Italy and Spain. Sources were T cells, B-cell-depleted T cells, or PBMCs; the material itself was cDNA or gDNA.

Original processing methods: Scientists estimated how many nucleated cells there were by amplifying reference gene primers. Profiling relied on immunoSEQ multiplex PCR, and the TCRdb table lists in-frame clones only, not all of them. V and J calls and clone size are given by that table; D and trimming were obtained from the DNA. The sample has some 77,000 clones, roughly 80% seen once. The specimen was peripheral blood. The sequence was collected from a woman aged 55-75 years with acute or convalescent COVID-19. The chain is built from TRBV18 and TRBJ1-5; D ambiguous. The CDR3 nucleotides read TGTGCCAGCTCACCACTCGCAGGTCAGCCCCAGCATTTT. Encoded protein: CASSPLAGQPQHF.